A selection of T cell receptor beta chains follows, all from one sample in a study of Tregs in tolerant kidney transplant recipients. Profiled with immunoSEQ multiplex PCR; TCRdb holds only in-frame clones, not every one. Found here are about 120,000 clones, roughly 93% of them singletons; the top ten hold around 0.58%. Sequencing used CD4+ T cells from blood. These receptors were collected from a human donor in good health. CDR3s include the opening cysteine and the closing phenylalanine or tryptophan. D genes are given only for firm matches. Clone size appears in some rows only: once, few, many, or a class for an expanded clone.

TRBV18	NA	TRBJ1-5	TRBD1	CASSDRRGNQPQHF	TGTGCCAGCTCGGACAGGAGGGGTAATCAGCCCCAGCATTTT
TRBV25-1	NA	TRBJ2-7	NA	CASSEYGYEQYF	TGTGCCAGCAGTGAATATGGATACGAGCAGTACTTC
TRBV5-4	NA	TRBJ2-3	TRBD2	CASSLEWAGDETDTQYF	TGTGCCAGCAGCTTGGAGTGGGCGGGAGATGAGACAGATACGCAGTATTTT
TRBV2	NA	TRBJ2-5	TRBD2	CASSGGGGGAEETQYF	TGTGCCAGCAGTGGGGGAGGCGGGGGGGCCGAGGAGACCCAGTACTTC
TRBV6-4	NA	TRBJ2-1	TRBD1	CASSGQGGNEQFF	TGTGCCAGCAGTGGACAGGGGGGCAATGAGCAGTTCTTC
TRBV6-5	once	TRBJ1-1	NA	CASSYSSAGNTEAFF	TGTGCCAGCAGTTACTCGAGCGCGGGAAACACTGAAGCTTTCTTT
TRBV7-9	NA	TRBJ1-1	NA	CASGGNSQNTEAFF	TGTGCCAGCGGGGGGAACAGCCAGAACACTGAAGCTTTCTTT
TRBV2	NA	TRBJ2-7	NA	CASSLTRDREYF	TGTGCCAGCAGCCTAACCAGGGACCGAGAGTACTTC
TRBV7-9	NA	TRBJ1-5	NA	CASGPVNQPQHF	TGTGCCAGCGGACCGGTCAATCAGCCCCAGCATTTT
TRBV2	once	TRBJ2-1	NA	CASRAEDPYNEQFF	TGTGCCAGCAGGGCGGAGGACCCCTACAATGAGCAGTTCTTC
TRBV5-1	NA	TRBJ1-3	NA	CASSSGGNGNTIYF	TGCGCCAGCAGCTCGGGAGGGAATGGAAACACCATATATTTT
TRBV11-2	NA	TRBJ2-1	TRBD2	CASSLEASGGDNEQFF	TGTGCCAGCAGCTTAGAGGCTAGCGGGGGTGACAATGAGCAGTTCTTC
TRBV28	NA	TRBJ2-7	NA	CASKKSSYEQYF	TGTGCCAGCAAAAAGAGCTCCTACGAGCAGTACTTC
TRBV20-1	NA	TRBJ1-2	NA	CSVEGTYGYTF	TGCAGTGTAGAGGGAACCTATGGCTACACCTTC
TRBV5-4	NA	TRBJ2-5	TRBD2	CASSLAPSGREVTQYF	TGTGCCAGCAGCTTGGCCCCTAGCGGGAGGGAGGTGACCCAGTACTTC
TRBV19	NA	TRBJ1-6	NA	CASSDLTGLDSPLHF	TGTGCCAGTTCCGACCTGACAGGCCTCGATTCACCCCTCCACTTT
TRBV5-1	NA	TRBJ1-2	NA	CASSSQGATSMSGYTF	TGCGCCAGCAGCTCCCAGGGTGCCACCTCTATGTCGGGCTACACCTTC